This entry lists 22 T cell receptor beta chains sequenced from one sample in a study of Ad26.COV2.S vaccination and SARS-CoV-2 variants. Sample treatment: about 20 received Ad26.COV2.S at low or high dose, single or two shots; about 5 received placebo; per-sample allocation not given. Following the first vaccine or placebo injection, samples were taken on day 63. This table comes from immunoSEQ multiplex PCR, and its TCRdb copy is limited to in-frame clones, with some not included. The sample includes roughly 700,000 clones, roughly 90% of them seen just once. This specimen was peripheral blood, taken in a trial of Ad26.COV2.S vaccine versus placebo. These receptors were collected from a person aged 18-65 years who received the Ad26.COV2.S COVID-19 vaccine or a placebo.

CDR3 coding DNA: TGTGCCAGTAGTATTTGGCGGGCTGACCAAGAGACCCAGTACTTC. It is translated as CASSIWRADQETQYF. This chain uses TRBV19 with TRBJ2-5; a weak D match, TRBD2 (5 bases). The V gene lost 3 bases and the J gene lost 0 bases, with 11 bases spanning the gap. The CDR3 is 15 amino acids. Germline CDR1 reads LNHDA; CDR2 reads SQIVND (reference sequence).

The chain couples TRBV7-2 to TRBJ1-2; 11 nucleotides align to TRBD1. The CDR3 contains 15 residues. The V gene's germline CDR1 is SGHTA and CDR2 FQGNSA. V dropped 1 base and J dropped 4; count of bases not matched to a gene: 2. CDR3 sequence reads: CASSLEGQGAYGYTF. Here the CDR3 DNA reads TGTGCCAGCAGCTTAGAAGGACAGGGGGCCTATGGCTACACCTTC. Full variable domain (remainder filled in from reference TRBV7-2 and TRBJ1-2): GAGVSQSPSNKVTEKGKDVELRCDPISGHTALYWYRQSLGQGLEFLIYFQGNSAPDKSGLPSDRFSAERTGGSVSTLTIQRTQQEDSAVYLCASSLEGQGAYGYTFGSGTRLTVV.

This rearrangement joins TRBV11-2 to TRBJ1-6, with 7 bases that match TRBD1. V was clipped by 7 bases and J by 6 bases; unmatched bases: 6. This CDR3 has 14 amino acids. The germline gives CDR1 SGHAT, CDR2 FQNNGV. Here the CDR3 reads CASNTGTVNSPLHF. The DNA of the CDR3 is TGTGCCAGCAACACGGGGACAGTTAATTCACCCCTCCACTTT. The full variable domain, its missing parts supplied by reference TRBV11-2 and TRBJ1-6, is EAGVAQSPRYKIIEKRQSVAFWCNPISGHATLYWYQQILGQGPKLLIQFQNNGVVDDSQLPKDRFSAERLKGVDSTLKIQPAKLEDSAVYLCASNTGTVNSPLHFGNGTRLTVT.

The chain is built from TRBV30 and TRBJ1-5; TRBD1 matches 7 bases. Germline V gene sequence: CDR1 GTSNPN, CDR2 SVGIG (reference sequence). The V gene end was trimmed by 4 bases and the J gene end by 4 bases; junction bases not matched to a gene: 10. The CDR3 contains 15 residues. CDR3 region: CAWNPTGSVNQPQHF. CDR3 DNA sequence: TGTGCCTGGAACCCGACAGGGAGCGTAAATCAGCCCCAGCATTTT.

J is TRBJ2-3 and V is TRBV30, with D perhaps given as TRBD1 or TRBD2 (6 bases each). CDR1 is GTSNPN and CDR2 is SVGIG in the germline V gene (reference sequence). Trimming removed 5 bases at V and 6 bases at J, with 12 bases between. The CDR3 loop spans 12 amino acids. The CDR3 protein is CAWEGGSDTQYF. CDR3 bases: TGTGCCTGGGAAGGGGGGTCCGATACGCAGTATTTT.

The chain is built from TRBV6-5 and TRBJ2-3; D gene ambiguous. The germline V and J ends were trimmed by 6 bases and 5 bases, with 15 bases remaining between them. The CDR3 is 14 amino acids. Germline V gives CDR1 MNHEY, CDR2 SVGAGI. This chain's CDR3 is CASSSAWARDTQYF. Written as DNA, the CDR3 is TGTGCCAGCAGCTCCGCATGGGCCAGAGATACGCAGTATTTT.

The CDR3 DNA follows: TGTGCCACCAGCGGGCCCCGGGGGAACACTGAAGCTTTCTTT. It encodes CATSGPRGNTEAFF. This chain uses TRBV15 with TRBJ1-1; D remains unclear. V lost 5 bases and J 1 base, leaving 11 bases between the germline ends. The CDR3 totals 14 residues. The germline V gene encodes CDR1 LNHNV and CDR2 YYDKDF (reference sequence).

The CDR3: CATRTWQGARDTQYF. The CDR3, as DNA: TGTGCCACCCGGACTTGGCAGGGGGCGCGAGATACGCAGTATTTT. This chain uses TRBV2 with TRBJ2-3; 8 bases are shared with TRBD1. Germline V gene data show CDR1 as SNHLY and CDR2 as FYNNEI. Trimming at V came to 10 bases and at J to 5 bases, leaving 14 bases not matched to a gene. The CDR3 covers 15 residues.

This clone occurred a few times. V and J are TRBV21-1 and TRBJ1-2. TRBV21-1 is marked as a pseudogene. The CDR3 loop spans 15 amino acids. Here the CDR3 reads CASSNNKGCSHGYTF. DNA of the CDR3: TGTGCCAGCAGCAATAACAAAGGGTGTAGTCATGGCTACACCTTC.

This clone was seen a single time. The chain joins TRBV11-3 to TRBJ2-2; D possibly uses TRBD1 or TRBD2 (5 bases each). The ends were cut back, 5 bases at V and 6 bases at J, with 10 bases in the middle. In germline, CDR1 is SGHNT, CDR2 YENEEA. There are 13 residues in the CDR3. The CDR3 bases are TGTGCCAGCAGCGTCCAGGGAGCCGGGGAGCTGTTTTTT. Translation gives CASSVQGAGELFF.

This clone was detected only a few times. The rearrangement joins TRBV30 to TRBJ2-2, with D perhaps matching TRBD2 (6 bases). V was cut by 5 bases and J by 6 bases, with 16 bases left in between. From germline, CDR1 is GTSNPN and CDR2 SVGIG (reference sequence). This CDR3 spans 14 amino acids. CDR3 region: CAWSQRLGSGELFF. In nucleotides, the CDR3 is TGTGCCTGGTCCCAAAGACTAGGATCCGGGGAGCTGTTTTTT.

This sequence joins TRBV5-4 and TRBJ1-1; no definite D call. This CDR3 is built from 15 residues. V lost 0 bases and J lost 1, with 10 bases in between. Germline assignment: CDR1 SGHNT and CDR2 YYREEE (reference sequence). The CDR3 sequence: CASSLDGRPNTEAFF. In DNA, the CDR3 is TGTGCCAGCAGCTTGGACGGCAGACCGAACACTGAAGCTTTCTTT.

Of note for this clone: Other nucleotide sequences from this sample produce the same CDR3. The chain couples TRBV9 to TRBJ1-5; no definite D call. CDR1 is SGDLS, CDR2 YYNGEE, per germline. The CDR3 sequence is 14 residues long. Trimming took off 0 bases at V and 6 bases at J, with 10 bases between the two ends. The CDR3 spells CASSVGGVGQPQHF. Written as DNA, the CDR3 is TGTGCCAGCAGCGTAGGGGGTGTGGGTCAGCCCCAGCATTTT.

The chain employs TRBV6-5 and TRBJ1-2; 7 positions agree with TRBD1. Germline V lookup: CDR1 MNHEY, CDR2 SVGAGI. The length of the CDR3 is 15 residues. V lost 6 bases and J lost 2; bases outside the gene matches: 9. The CDR3 loop is CASSAPGGSNYGYTF. The DNA of the CDR3 is TGTGCCAGCAGCGCTCCAGGGGGATCGAACTATGGCTACACCTTC.

The chain employs TRBV5-4 and TRBJ2-5, with 7 positions matching TRBD2. From germline, CDR1 is SGHNT and CDR2 YYREEE (reference sequence). J was trimmed by 5 bases and V by 4 bases; bases with no gene match: 8. This CDR3 comprises 14 residues. For the CDR3, the DNA is TGTGCCAGCAGCCTGAGGGACTATGAGGAGACCCAGTACTTC. This sequence encodes CASSLRDYEETQYF.

The count of this clone is one. The chain recombines TRBV2 with TRBJ2-3, with a possible D match to TRBD2 (6 bases). This CDR3 is built from 15 residues. Germline V gene sequence: CDR1 SNHLY, CDR2 FYNNEI. The V end was cut by 2 bases, the J end by 0 bases, with 9 bases between. CDR3 sequence reads: CASSEQRVSTDTQYF. The CDR3 DNA is TGTGCCAGCAGTGAACAGCGGGTGAGCACAGATACGCAGTATTTT. Full variable domain (outside the CDR3, taken from reference TRBV2 and TRBJ2-3): EPEVTQTPSHQVTQMGQEVILRCVPISNHLYFYWYRQILGQKVEFLVSFYNNEISEKSEIFDDQFSVERPDGSNFTLKIRSTKLEDSAMYFCASSEQRVSTDTQYFGPGTRLTVL.

The chain recombines TRBV7-9 with TRBJ2-1; D unresolved. Trimming shortened V by 5 bases and J by 7 bases, and 9 bases separated the two germline ends. Germline V gives CDR1 SEHNR, CDR2 FQNEAQ (reference sequence). The CDR3 runs 12 residues. The CDR3 bases are TGTGCCAGCAGCCGGACGGTTAATGAGCAGTTCTTC. This translates into CASSRTVNEQFF.

The V call is TRBV14, the J call TRBJ2-1; D is unclear. V shed 4 bases and J shed 11 bases, with 12 bases lying between them. Germline V lookup: CDR1 SGHDN, CDR2 FVKESK. The CDR3 is made up of 12 amino acids. The CDR3 DNA is TGTGCCAGCAGCCCAAACCGGGCCAAGCAGTTCTTC. Protein: CASSPNRAKQFF.

This chain links TRBV7-2 with TRBJ1-2, with TRBD1 matching 7 bases. The J segment lost 1 base and the V segment lost 5 bases, leaving 7 bases of the junction unmatched. The CDR3 is 15 residues long. Germline CDR1 and CDR2: SGHTA and FQGNSA. CDR3 residues: CASSQPGQFNYGYTF. The CDR3 DNA reads TGTGCCAGCAGCCAGCCGGGACAGTTTAACTATGGCTACACCTTC.

This chain links TRBV10-3 with TRBJ1-5; tentatively, D is TRBD1 (5 bases). This CDR3 has 13 residues. CDR1 and CDR2 (germline): ENHRY, SYGVKD. The V end was cut by 3 bases, the J end by 7 bases, with 10 bases between. For the CDR3, the DNA is TGTGCCATCAGTGAAGGAGGGGTCCAGCCCCAGCATTTT. This encodes CAISEGGVQPQHF.

With regard to this clone: This same CDR3 is encoded by further DNA sequences in the sample. This rearrangement joins TRBV12-3 or TRBV12-4 to TRBJ2-7; D uncertain. This CDR3 comprises 12 residues. V was clipped by 6 bases and J by 0 bases, with 6 bases between them. CDR3 in DNA: TGTGCCAGCAGCCCCAGCTCCTACGAGCAGTACTTC. Translation gives CASSPSSYEQYF.

V and J are TRBV9 and TRBJ1-3; perhaps TRBD1 as D (5 bases). The CDR3 consists of 14 residues. Germline V gene sequence: CDR1 SGDLS, CDR2 YYNGEE. The V end was cut by 3 bases, the J end by 2 bases, with 9 bases between. CDR3 sequence: CASSGVGAGNTIYF. CDR3 DNA sequence: TGTGCCAGCAGCGGAGTAGGGGCTGGAAACACCATATATTTT. The whole variable domain, filled in from reference TRBV9 and TRBJ1-3, reads DSGVTQTPKHLITATGQRVTLRCSPRSGDLSVYWYQQSLDQGLQFLIQYYNGEERAKGNILERFSAQQFPDLHSELNLSSLELGDSALYFCASSGVGAGNTIYFGEGSWLTVV.